One sample yielded the 18 T cell receptor beta chains listed below, sequenced in a study of T cell responses to AZD1222 COVID-19 vaccine. Clones were sequenced by immunoSEQ multiplex PCR, and TCRdb holds only the in-frame ones, with some missing. The profile shows about 110,000 clones, around 91% of them singletons. The sample here was peripheral blood, taken 28 days after the second AZD1222 dose. The receptor source for this set is an adult who received the AZD1222 COVID-19 vaccine.

The rearrangement links TRBV7-9 to TRBJ1-2; 7 bases match TRBD1. This CDR3 is built from 14 residues. After removal of 5 bases from V and 4 bases from J, the junction contained 7 bases not matched to a gene. Germline CDR1 and CDR2: SEHNR and FQNEAQ (reference sequence). CDR3 protein: CASSPGTEAYGYTF. DNA for the CDR3: TGTGCCAGCAGCCCCGGGACAGAAGCCTATGGCTACACCTTC.

This chain uses TRBV11-2 with TRBJ2-1; TRBD2 aligns across 13 bases. Germline V lookup: CDR1 SGHAT, CDR2 FQNNGV. The CDR3 extends over 15 amino acids. Losses at the gene ends were 4 bases for V and 6 bases for J; bases not matched to a gene: 3. CDR3 coding DNA: TGTGCCAGCAGCTCTACTAGCGGGGGGGCCAATGAGCAGTTCTTC. This translates into CASSSTSGGANEQFF.

This sequence joins TRBV5-4 and TRBJ1-3; the D gene is possibly TRBD1 (5 bases). V lost 4 bases to trimming and J lost 3 bases, with 14 bases between them. In germline, CDR1 is SGHNT, CDR2 YYREEE (reference sequence). The CDR3 is made up of 15 amino acids. DNA for the CDR3: TGTGCCAGCAGCCTGTATGGGGGAAATGGAAACACCATATATTTT. Translating it yields CASSLYGGNGNTIYF.

The chain combines TRBV5-6 with TRBJ1-1; TRBD1 might be the D (5 bases). Deletions cut 2 bases from V and 0 bases from J, with 11 bases between. Germline V gene data show CDR1 as SGHDT and CDR2 as YYEEEE. There are 15 residues in the CDR3. CDR3 protein: CASSFWKGMNTEAFF. The CDR3 DNA is TGTGCCAGCAGCTTCTGGAAGGGGATGAACACTGAAGCTTTCTTT.

The rearrangement uses TRBV6-2 or TRBV6-3 and TRBJ2-7; D is unresolved. Trimming stripped 4 bases from V and 3 bases from J, with 16 bases between. The CDR3 covers 15 residues. Germline values: CDR1 MNHEY, CDR2 SVGEGT. CDR3 loop: CASSSLRAVSYEQYF. Here the CDR3 DNA reads TGTGCCAGCAGTTCCCTAAGGGCGGTTAGCTACGAGCAGTACTTC.

This sequence joins TRBV7-2 and TRBJ2-3, with 10 bases that match TRBD1. V dropped 5 bases and J dropped 0; count of bases not matched to a gene: 5. The CDR3 spans 16 residues. Per the germline V gene, CDR1 is SGHTA and CDR2 is FQGNSA. CDR3 loop: CASSPGGQGSTDTQYF. CDR3 in DNA: TGTGCCAGCAGCCCCGGGGGACAGGGGAGCACAGATACGCAGTATTTT.

V usage is TRBV30 and J usage is TRBJ1-1, with no clear D. This CDR3 has 13 amino acids. Between the trimmed V and J ends, which lost 2 bases and 1 base, there was a span of 8 bases. The germline CDR1 and CDR2 sequences are GTSNPN and SVGIG (reference sequence). The CDR3 sequence: CAWSIYRNTEAFF. The DNA of the CDR3 is TGTGCCTGGAGTATTTACAGGAACACTGAAGCTTTCTTT.

The chain recombines TRBV5-1 with TRBJ2-7, with D perhaps given as TRBD1 or TRBD2 (6 bases each). The CDR3 is 15 amino acids. Germline lookup yields CDR1 SGHRS and CDR2 YFSETQ. The V end was cut by 2 bases, the J end by 3 bases, with 15 bases between. The CDR3 region has the DNA TGCGCCAGCAGCTTCCAAATAAGGGGGGACTACGAGCAGTACTTC. Translating gives CASSFQIRGDYEQYF.

This clone has only a few counts. The J gene is TRBJ1-1, the V gene TRBV29-1; 8 positions agree with TRBD1. This CDR3 has 13 amino acids. The germline V gene encodes CDR1 SQVTM and CDR2 ANQGSEA. The J segment lost 0 bases and the V segment lost 7 bases, leaving 4 bases of the junction unmatched. This CDR3 reads CSAEDRVNTEAFF. As DNA, the CDR3 is TGCAGCGCCGAGGACAGGGTGAACACTGAAGCTTTCTTT.

The CDR3 protein is CASSYSISSERSNEQFF. The CDR3 region has the DNA TGTGCCAGCAGTTACTCGATTTCGTCGGAGAGGTCCAATGAGCAGTTCTTC. The chain has TRBV6-2 or TRBV6-3 and TRBJ2-1; D unclear. V shed 0 bases and J shed 6 bases, with 18 bases lying between them. The germline gives CDR1 MNHEY, CDR2 SVGEGT. This CDR3 is 17 amino acids long.

The rearrangement links TRBV29-1 to TRBJ1-1, with 8 bases fitting TRBD1. CDR3 length: 13 residues. Germline V gene lookup returns CDR1 SQVTM and CDR2 ANQGSEA. The trim removed 6 bases at V and 4 bases at J, leaving 7 bases unmatched. The CDR3 DNA sequence: TGCAGCGTCCTCACAGGGGGAGGCACTGAAGCTTTCTTT. Encoded protein: CSVLTGGGTEAFF.

The gene calls are TRBV9 and TRBJ2-1; 8 bases align to TRBD1. Germline V lookup: CDR1 SGDLS, CDR2 YYNGEE. The J segment lost 8 bases and the V segment lost 8 bases, leaving 6 bases of the junction unmatched. CDR3 length: 12 residues. The CDR3 DNA sequence: TGTGCCAGTGGGGGGACAGGCGATGAGCAGTTCTTC. Translating gives CASGGTGDEQFF.

The chain is built from TRBV6-5 and TRBJ2-5; no definite D call. The CDR3 spans 13 residues. V was trimmed by 0 bases and J by 2 bases, leaving 4 bases between them. CDR1 and CDR2 (germline): MNHEY, SVGAGI. CDR3 nucleotide sequence: TGTGCCAGCAGTTACTCATATCAAGAGACCCAGTACTTC. It translates to CASSYSYQETQYF.

The gene calls are TRBV7-9 and TRBJ2-1; D tentatively reads TRBD1 or TRBD2 (5 bases each). Trimming left V 5 bases short and J 3 bases short, with 17 bases between. The CDR3 loop spans 16 amino acids. CDR1 and CDR2 (germline): SEHNR, FQNEAQ (reference sequence). In DNA form, the CDR3 reads TGTGCCAGCAGCGGTGGGGCTGGAGGTGTCTACAATGAGCAGTTCTTC. It specifies CASSGGAGGVYNEQFF.

The V gene is TRBV10-2, the J gene TRBJ1-5; 7 nucleotides line up with TRBD1. After removal of 2 bases from V and 7 bases from J, the junction contained 8 bases not matched to a gene. Germline V gene lookup returns CDR1 WSHSY and CDR2 SAAADI. CDR3 length: 15 amino acids. The CDR3 loop is CASSEERQGIQPQHF. In DNA form, the CDR3 reads TGCGCCAGCAGTGAGGAGCGACAGGGTATCCAGCCCCAGCATTTT.

The chain joins TRBV5-6 to TRBJ1-3; no clear D. CDR1 is SGHDT and CDR2 is YYEEEE in the germline V gene. The V end was cut by 4 bases, the J end by 5 bases, with 13 bases between. CDR3 length: 14 residues. The CDR3, as DNA: TGTGCCAGCAGCCCCGTCGGGCAGAGAAACACCATATATTTT. It codes for CASSPVGQRNTIYF.

The chain couples TRBV2 to TRBJ2-7; 9 positions match TRBD1. CDR1 is SNHLY and CDR2 is FYNNEI in the germline V gene. The CDR3 contains 17 residues. V lost 2 bases and J lost 3; bases outside the gene matches: 11. The CDR3 bases are TGTGCCAGCAGTGAATTGCCACTAGGGGACAGGGACTACGAGCAGTACTTC. Its protein is CASSELPLGDRDYEQYF.

The V call is TRBV5-1, the J call TRBJ2-7, with TRBD1 matching over 9 bases. V lost 2 bases, J lost 4 bases, and 4 bases stayed unmatched. In germline, CDR1 is SGHRS, CDR2 YFSETQ. This CDR3 contains 14 residues. The CDR3 spells CASSLQGAEYEQYF. The CDR3, as DNA: TGCGCCAGCAGCTTACAGGGGGCGGAATACGAGCAGTACTTC. The full variable domain, in which reference TRBV5-1 and TRBJ2-7 provide the parts outside the CDR3, is KAGVTQTPRYLIKTRGQQVTLSCSPISGHRSVSWYQQTPGQGLQFLFEYFSETQRNKGNFPGRFSGRQFSNSRSEMNVSTLELGDSALYLCASSLQGAEYEQYFGPGTRLTVT.